Listed below are T cell receptor beta chains from one sample, sequenced in a study of Tregs in tolerant kidney transplant recipients. Sequencing was performed with immunoSEQ multiplex PCR; in TCRdb, only in-frame clones are kept and a portion is missing. The sample lists around 16,000 clones; over 85% were seen once. The sequenced sample was CD8+ T cells from blood. All receptors derive from a human donor in good health. Both conserved end residues are part of each CDR3. A D gene is named only where the DNA matches it firmly. Expanded clones are given a class, and other clones once, few, many or no size at all.

d_gene	v_gene	j_gene	abundance	CDR3nt	CDR3aa
NA	TRBV7-6	TRBJ2-2	NA	TGTGCCAGCAGAAAGAGCCTGGCCCCTATTGACGGGGAGCTGTTTTTT	CASRKSLAPIDGELFF
TRBD1	TRBV5-1	TRBJ2-7	NA	TGCGCCAGCAGCTTGGGGGGACAGTACTACGAGCAGTACTTC	CASSLGGQYYEQYF
NA	TRBV7-9	TRBJ2-1	NA	TGTGCCAGCAGATCCGCGGAATATAGTCGGGGGTTCCTCTTC	CASRSAEYSRGFLF
NA	TRBV4-3	TRBJ1-3	NA	TGCGCCAGCAGCCAAGGCAGGAGTTCTGGAAACACCATATATTTT	CASSQGRSSGNTIYF
NA	TRBV6-5	TRBJ2-7	NA	TGTGCCAGCAGTACAGGGTTCTTGGGCGAGCAGTACTTC	CASSTGFLGEQYF
NA	TRBV4-1	TRBJ2-7	NA	TGCGCCAGCAGCCAAGTAGCTAGTGGGTACGAGCAGTACTTC	CASSQVASGYEQYF
NA	TRBV9	TRBJ2-6	NA	TGTGCCAGCAGCGTAGCACAGGGTACCTCTGGGGCCAACGTCCTGACTTTC	CASSVAQGTSGANVLTF
NA	TRBV11-2	TRBJ2-2	NA	TGTGCCAGCACCCTACCTGGGGCGCTCACCGGGGAGCTGTTTTTT	CASTLPGALTGELFF
NA	TRBV7-9	TRBJ1-1	NA	TGTGCCAGCAGCGCCGGGACTGGACCTGAAGCTTTCTTT	CASSAGTGPEAFF
TRBD1	TRBV10-3	TRBJ1-1	NA	TGTGCCATCAGTAGACAGGGAGGTGAAAATGAAGCTTTCTTT	CAISRQGGENEAFF
NA	TRBV4-1	TRBJ1-2	NA	TGCGCCAGCAGCCAGAGTATCAAGGGGCGATACACCTTC	CASSQSIKGRYTF
NA	TRBV7-2	TRBJ2-1	NA	TGTGCCAGCAGCTTAAACTCTTTTGGAGCCCGGGCTGAGCAGTTCTTC	CASSLNSFGARAEQFF
NA	TRBV11-2	TRBJ2-3	NA	TGTGCCAGCAGCTCCCCCCTGGACCCCAGAGCCGATACGCAGTATTTT	CASSSPLDPRADTQYF
NA	TRBV6-1	TRBJ2-1	once	TGTGCCAGCAGTGATTACAGGTACTCCTACAATGAGCAGTTCTTC	CASSDYRYSYNEQFF
NA	TRBV27	TRBJ1-6	NA	TGTGCCAGCAGTTTAATCAGGTCCTATAATTCACCCCTCCACTTT	CASSLIRSYNSPLHF
NA	TRBV25-1	TRBJ2-7	NA	TGTGCCAGCAGTGGGGACCACCCCTATAATAGTCACGAGCAGTACTTC	CASSGDHPYNSHEQYF
NA	TRBV30	TRBJ1-1	NA	TGTGCCTGGAGTGTATCCAGGAACACTGAAGCTTTCTTT	CAWSVSRNTEAFF
TRBD1	TRBV4-1	TRBJ2-5	NA	TGCGCCAGCAGCCAAAGACCCCTTCCGGGACAGACAAAAGAGACCCAGTACTTC	CASSQRPLPGQTKETQYF
NA	TRBV28	TRBJ2-1	NA	TGTGCCAGCTTAGAGGGACAATTCAATGAGCAGTTCTTC	CASLEGQFNEQFF
NA	TRBV7-2	TRBJ1-6	few	TGTGCCAGCAGCTTAGGGGCCACAGTCTATAATTCACCCCTCCACTTT	CASSLGATVYNSPLHF
TRBD1	TRBV5-8	TRBJ2-7	NA	TGTGCCAGCAGCATGGGGACAGGGGGAACCTACGAGCAGTACTTC	CASSMGTGGTYEQYF
TRBD2	TRBV7-9	TRBJ2-1	NA	TGTGCCAGCAGCTTATCGGGGGGGTATGAGCAGTTCTTC	CASSLSGGYEQFF
NA	TRBV19	TRBJ1-6	NA	TGTGCCCTCATTTCTGGACAATCCCTTAGGTCACCCCTCCACTTT	CALISGQSLRSPLHF
TRBD2	TRBV4-2	TRBJ2-7	NA	TGTGCCAGCAGCCAAGGACTAGCGGGAGCCTACGAGCAGTACTTC	CASSQGLAGAYEQYF
NA	TRBV5-4	TRBJ2-7	NA	TGTGCCAGCAGCTTGGAACCTTACTACGAGCAGTACTTC	CASSLEPYYEQYF
NA	TRBV7-9	TRBJ2-4	NA	TGTGCCAGCAGCCGGACCAGGGAAGACAGCCAAAACATTCAGTACTTC	CASSRTREDSQNIQYF
TRBD1	TRBV4-1	TRBJ2-5	NA	TGCGCCAGCAGCTTTCGACAGGGGGCAGGAGAGACCCAGTACTTC	CASSFRQGAGETQYF
NA	TRBV5-3	TRBJ1-2	NA	TGTGCCAGAAGCCCCTTAGTCAGACCCCTCTATGGCTACACCTTC	CARSPLVRPLYGYTF
NA	TRBV9	TRBJ1-2	NA	TGTGCCAGCAGCGTAGGGGGGGACCCAGGGAATGGCTACACCTTC	CASSVGGDPGNGYTF
NA	TRBV6-5	TRBJ2-2	NA	TGTGCCAGCAGTTACTCAGGCCAGGCGAACACCGGGGAGCTGTTTTTT	CASSYSGQANTGELFF
NA	TRBV30	TRBJ2-2	NA	TGTGCCTGCGACGGAGGGGCAGGTGGGGAGCTGTTTTTT	CACDGGAGGELFF
NA	TRBV2	TRBJ1-1	NA	TGTGCCAGCAGTGAAGGACGGACTTCTGAAGCTTTCTTT	CASSEGRTSEAFF
NA	TRBV13	TRBJ1-1	NA	TGTGCCAGCAGCTCGACCGAGAACACTGAAGCTTTCTTT	CASSSTENTEAFF
NA	TRBV19	TRBJ2-7	NA	TGTGCCAGTAGTATCCCCTCCGTTAGCGGTGTCTACGAGCAGTACTTC	CASSIPSVSGVYEQYF
TRBD1	TRBV5-1	TRBJ1-1	NA	TGCGCCAGCAGCGTGACAGGGTTGGGCACTGAAGCTTTCTTT	CASSVTGLGTEAFF
TRBD1	TRBV7-2	TRBJ2-3	NA	TGTGCCAGCAGCTTGTGGGGGACAGGGCAAGCAGATACGCAGTATTTT	CASSLWGTGQADTQYF
TRBD2	TRBV4-3	TRBJ2-7	NA	TGCGCCAGCAGCCAGGGACTAGCGGGAGCCGAGCAGTACTTC	CASSQGLAGAEQYF
TRBD1	TRBV19	TRBJ2-1	NA	TGTGCCAGTAGTATCCCGGGACAGGGGTACAATGAGCAGTTCTTC	CASSIPGQGYNEQFF
TRBD1	TRBV4-3	TRBJ2-7	few	TGCGCCAGCAGCCAAGACCCTTCGGACAGGGAGTACTTC	CASSQDPSDREYF
NA	TRBV7-6	TRBJ1-4	NA	TGTGCCAGCGCAGAGAAGGGACTACATCAAGCAACTAATGAAAAACTGTTTTTT	CASAEKGLHQATNEKLFF
TRBD1	TRBV7-9	TRBJ1-2	NA	TGTGCCAGCAGCTGGCGACTACAGGGGGCTGGATATGGCTACACCTTC	CASSWRLQGAGYGYTF
NA	TRBV27	TRBJ2-1	NA	TGTGCCAGCAGTGACAGGAGCTCCTACAATGAGCAGTTCTTC	CASSDRSSYNEQFF
NA	TRBV11-2	TRBJ2-3	NA	TGTGCCAGCAGCTTAACTCTCGCAGGCGTCCCAGATACGCAGTATTTT	CASSLTLAGVPDTQYF
NA	TRBV13	TRBJ2-7	NA	TGTGCCAGCAGCTTAGGCGGTGTATACGAGCAGTACTTC	CASSLGGVYEQYF
NA	TRBV2	TRBJ1-1	NA	TGTGCCAGCAGTGAAGAACAGGGTCCCACTGAAGCTTTCTTT	CASSEEQGPTEAFF
NA	TRBV4-2	TRBJ1-2	NA	TGTGCCAGCAGGTACGACACAGACTCTAACTATGGCTACACCTTC	CASRYDTDSNYGYTF